This paragraph covers one T cell receptor (beta chain) sequence. Its antigen remains unknown. TCRdb re-called the 5' RACE reads through MiXCR, storing one row per CDR3 protein. The top ten clones hold about 0.47% of a sample with just under 550,000 distinct CDR3 sequences, about 16% of them seen once. This sample is part of a study of identical twins. Findings of the study overall: Among beta out-of-frame sequences, excess sharing between twins appeared weaker.

These data are also associated with another study on yellow fever vaccine responses in identical twins.

This clonotype was sampled from a woman younger than 30 in good health. The sequenced material came from CD4+ T cells sorted from blood.

The CDR3 region is CASSQDFAGGSTGELFF. CDR3 coding DNA: TGTGCCAGCAGCCAAGATTTCGCGGGGGGTAGCACCGGGGAGCTGTTTTTT. The gene calls are TRBV3-1 and TRBJ2-2; 8 positions match TRBD2. Germline CDR1 LGHDT, CDR2 YNNKEL (reference sequence). The junction had 7 bases not matched to a gene; V was cut back by 0 bases and J by 4 bases. The CDR3 covers 17 residues.